The rows below give T cell receptor beta chains drawn from one sample of a study of beta chain features in type 1 diabetes. Profiled with immunoSEQ multiplex PCR; TCRdb holds only in-frame clones, not every one. The sample has around 240,000 clones; around 65% are singletons. Input material: naive CD4+ T cells from blood. Every receptor here comes from a man aged 25 to 40 in good health. Each CDR3 is given with its conserved first and last residue. Each record gives: CDR3 protein, CDR3 DNA, clone size, CDR3 length, V gene, D gene, J gene. D genes are given only for firm matches. The listing skips clone size in some rows; elsewhere it reads once, few, many or a size class.

CDR3: CASSLSSRGTYEQYF; DNA: TGTGCCAGCAGTTTGTCCTCCCGGGGGACCTACGAGCAGTACTTC; size: NA; length: 15; V: TRBV28; D: NA; J: TRBJ2-7
CDR3: CAISGGQGDYNEQFF; DNA: TGTGCCATCAGCGGGGGACAGGGGGACTACAATGAGCAGTTCTTC; size: NA; length: 15; V: TRBV10-3; D: TRBD1; J: TRBJ2-1
CDR3: CASSPLTGAYNSPLHF; DNA: TGTGCCAGCAGTCCTCTGACAGGGGCGTATAATTCACCCCTCCACTTT; size: NA; length: 16; V: TRBV25-1; D: TRBD1; J: TRBJ1-6
CDR3: CAIRGTSGSTDTQYF; DNA: TGTGCCATCAGAGGGACTAGCGGAAGCACAGATACGCAGTATTTT; size: NA; length: 15; V: TRBV10-3; D: TRBD2; J: TRBJ2-3
CDR3: CASTGSSSGNTIYF; DNA: TGTGCCAGCACAGGGTCGAGTTCTGGAAACACCATATATTTT; size: NA; length: 14; V: TRBV9; D: NA; J: TRBJ1-3
CDR3: CASSPPMGQLLGTQYF; DNA: TGTGCCAGCAGCCCACCAATGGGACAGCTTCTTGGGACCCAGTACTTC; size: NA; length: 16; V: TRBV7-2; D: TRBD1; J: TRBJ2-5
CDR3: CAISPKQGNNEQFF; DNA: TGTGCCATCAGCCCTAAACAGGGTAACAATGAGCAGTTCTTC; size: NA; length: 14; V: TRBV10-3; D: NA; J: TRBJ2-1
CDR3: CSVSAGERSSYNEQFF; DNA: TGCAGCGTTTCGGCCGGGGAGCGGAGCTCCTACAATGAGCAGTTCTTC; size: NA; length: 16; V: TRBV29-1; D: NA; J: TRBJ2-1
CDR3: CSLDRADTQYF; DNA: TGCAGCTTGGACAGGGCGGATACGCAGTATTTT; size: NA; length: 11; V: TRBV29-1; D: TRBD1; J: TRBJ2-3
CDR3: CASSPVGTEAFF; DNA: TGTGCCAGCAGCCCTGTCGGGACTGAAGCTTTCTTT; size: NA; length: 12; V: TRBV9; D: NA; J: TRBJ1-1
CDR3: CASSLGERETQYF; DNA: TGTGCCAGCAGCTTAGGGGAACGGGAGACCCAGTACTTC; size: NA; length: 13; V: TRBV7-2; D: NA; J: TRBJ2-5
CDR3: CASSHLRGIPYEQYF; DNA: TGTGCCAGCAGCCACCTTCGGGGGATCCCTTACGAGCAGTACTTC; size: NA; length: 15; V: TRBV14; D: NA; J: TRBJ2-7
CDR3: CAWNLGELAQPQHF; DNA: TGTGCCTGGAACCTTGGAGAGTTAGCTCAGCCCCAGCATTTT; size: NA; length: 14; V: TRBV30; D: NA; J: TRBJ1-5
CDR3: CASSQSRVEQYF; DNA: TGTGCCAGCAGCCAATCGAGGGTCGAGCAGTACTTC; size: NA; length: 12; V: TRBV14; D: NA; J: TRBJ2-7
CDR3: CASSGGSGYEQYF; DNA: TGTGCCAGCAGTGGGGGTTCGGGCTACGAGCAGTACTTC; size: NA; length: 13; V: TRBV2; D: NA; J: TRBJ2-7
CDR3: CASSVRLAGDTEAFF; DNA: TGTGCCAGCAGCGTACGATTGGCAGGGGACACTGAAGCTTTCTTT; size: NA; length: 15; V: TRBV9; D: NA; J: TRBJ1-1
CDR3: CASSVGLAGVETQYF; DNA: TGTGCCAGCAGCGTCGGACTAGCGGGGGTTGAGACCCAGTACTTC; size: NA; length: 15; V: TRBV11-2; D: TRBD2; J: TRBJ2-5
CDR3: CAWSALDEQFF; DNA: TGTGCCTGGAGTGCGTTGGATGAGCAGTTCTTC; size: few; length: 11; V: TRBV30; D: NA; J: TRBJ2-1
CDR3: CASSPWTEPQETQYF; DNA: TGTGCCAGCAGTCCTTGGACAGAACCCCAAGAGACCCAGTACTTC; size: few; length: 15; V: TRBV28; D: NA; J: TRBJ2-5
CDR3: CASSLEQRNSPLHF; DNA: TGCGCCAGCAGCTTGGAACAGAGAAATTCACCCCTCCACTTT; size: NA; length: 14; V: TRBV5-1; D: NA; J: TRBJ1-6
CDR3: CASSEGLGRKDTQYF; DNA: TGTGCCAGCAGTGAAGGATTAGGGCGGAAAGATACGCAGTATTTT; size: NA; length: 15; V: TRBV2; D: NA; J: TRBJ2-3
CDR3: CATSRDQRISETQYF; DNA: TGTGCCACCAGCAGAGATCAACGGATTTCAGAGACCCAGTACTTC; size: NA; length: 15; V: TRBV15; D: NA; J: TRBJ2-5